Listed below are T cell receptor beta chains from one sample, sequenced in a study of T-cell reconstitution after alpha-beta-depleted transplantation in children. A single record per CDR3 protein comes from TCRdb applying MiXCR to the PCR reads. The sample yields roughly 790,000 distinct CDR3 sequences, about 16% seen once. This specimen consisted of PBMCs, mostly from graft donor cells, obtained 360 days after TCRalphabeta/CD19-depleted stem cell transplant. Source of these receptors: a male patient under 18 who had a stem cell transplant for acute lymphoblastic leukemia, so the T cells may come from the graft donor. Each CDR3 is given with its conserved first and last residue. Each record gives: CDR3 length, D gene, J gene, V gene, clone size, CDR3 protein, CDR3 DNA. The D gene is left open where the match is weak. For some rows the clone size is stated as once, few or many, or as a class when expanded; others skip it.

length: 20; D: TRBD2; J: TRBJ2-1; V: TRBV20-1; size: NA; CDR3: CSATFLSRLAGVRSYNEQFF; DNA: TGCAGTGCTACGTTTCTGTCTCGACTAGCGGGAGTTCGGTCCTACAATGAGCAGTTCTTC
length: 13; D: NA; J: TRBJ2-7; V: TRBV5-1; size: few; CDR3: CASSESWTYEQYF; DNA: TGCGCCAGCAGCGAGAGTTGGACCTACGAGCAGTACTTC
length: 16; D: NA; J: TRBJ1-1; V: TRBV20-1; size: NA; CDR3: CSARASAARMNTEAFF; DNA: TGCAGTGCTAGAGCTTCGGCGGCCCGGATGAACACTGAAGCTTTCTTT
length: 14; D: NA; J: TRBJ1-5; V: TRBV20-1; size: few; CDR3: CSAYRDGGNQPQHF; DNA: TGCAGTGCATACCGGGACGGGGGCAATCAGCCCCAGCATTTT
length: 13; D: NA; J: TRBJ2-7; V: TRBV4-1; size: few; CDR3: CASSHPLAIEQYF; DNA: TGCGCCAGCAGCCACCCCCTAGCGATCGAGCAGTACTTC
length: 14; D: NA; J: TRBJ2-2; V: TRBV12-3/TRBV12-4; size: NA; CDR3: CASSSSSHTGELFF; DNA: TGTGCCAGCAGTTCCTCTAGCCACACCGGGGAGCTGTTTTTT
length: 13; D: NA; J: TRBJ2-7; V: TRBV5-1; size: many; CDR3: CASRMDGGYEQYF; DNA: TGCGCCAGTCGTATGGACGGGGGTTACGAGCAGTACTTC
length: 13; D: NA; J: TRBJ2-3; V: TRBV5-1; size: many; CDR3: CASSFVVSDTQYF; DNA: TGCGCCAGCAGCTTCGTGGTCTCAGATACGCAGTATTTT
length: 15; D: NA; J: TRBJ2-5; V: TRBV11-2; size: NA; CDR3: CASSLTPGARETQYF; DNA: TGTGCCAGCAGCTTAACACCCGGGGCACGGGAGACCCAGTACTTC
length: 16; D: TRBD1; J: TRBJ2-7; V: TRBV19; size: few; CDR3: CASSHPAQGARYEQYF; DNA: TGTGCCAGTAGCCACCCCGCCCAGGGGGCGCGGTACGAGCAGTACTTC
length: 14; D: NA; J: TRBJ2-5; V: TRBV5-6; size: many; CDR3: CASSLAASQETQYF; DNA: TGCGCCAGCAGTTTAGCGGCATCCCAAGAGACCCAGTACTTC
length: 14; D: NA; J: TRBJ2-7; V: TRBV7-6; size: few; CDR3: CASSHLEMTYEQYF; DNA: TGTGCCAGCAGTCATTTGGAGATGACCTACGAGCAGTACTTC
length: 16; D: NA; J: TRBJ1-1; V: TRBV5-1; size: few; CDR3: CASSLPYAGVNTEAFF; DNA: TGCGCCAGCAGCCTCCCATATGCAGGGGTCAACACTGAAGCTTTCTTT
length: 16; D: TRBD2; J: TRBJ2-1; V: TRBV7-7; size: once; CDR3: CASSPTTRGSWDEQFF; DNA: TGTGCCAGCAGCCCCACTACGCGGGGGTCTTGGGATGAGCAGTTCTTC
length: 14; D: NA; J: TRBJ2-2; V: TRBV5-1; size: many; CDR3: CASSLAEGTGELFF; DNA: TGCGCCAGCAGCTTGGCCGAGGGGACCGGGGAGCTGTTTTTT
length: 13; D: NA; J: TRBJ2-1; V: TRBV5-1; size: few; CDR3: CASSLVMGTEQFF; DNA: TGCGCCAGCAGCTTGGTAATGGGAACTGAGCAGTTCTTC
length: 14; D: NA; J: TRBJ2-7; V: TRBV12-3/TRBV12-4; size: NA; CDR3: CASSWRDGSYEQYF; DNA: TGTGCCAGCAGTTGGCGGGACGGCTCCTACGAGCAGTACTTC
length: 13; D: NA; J: TRBJ2-7; V: TRBV5-1; size: NA; CDR3: CASSLQDYYEQYF; DNA: TGCGCCAGCAGCCTACAGGACTACTACGAGCAGTACTTC
length: 15; D: TRBD1; J: TRBJ2-6; V: TRBV7-7; size: NA; CDR3: CASKDRDSGANVLTF; DNA: TGTGCCAGTAAGGACAGGGACTCTGGGGCCAACGTCCTGACTTTC
length: 13; D: NA; J: TRBJ2-7; V: TRBV12-3/TRBV12-4; size: many; CDR3: CASSLLRSYEQYF; DNA: TGTGCCAGCAGCCTACTCAGATCCTACGAGCAGTACTTC
length: 15; D: NA; J: TRBJ2-5; V: TRBV3-1; size: NA; CDR3: CASRPGLKFKETQYF; DNA: TGTGCCAGCAGACCCGGACTAAAGTTCAAAGAGACCCAGTACTTC
length: 15; D: NA; J: TRBJ2-3; V: TRBV4-1; size: NA; CDR3: CASSQEPLWRDTQYF; DNA: TGCGCCAGCAGCCAGGAACCACTATGGAGGGATACGCAGTATTTT
length: 16; D: TRBD1; J: TRBJ2-7; V: TRBV5-1; size: few; CDR3: CASSLRAGTGGYEQYF; DNA: TGCGCCAGCAGCTTGAGGGCCGGGACAGGGGGCTACGAGCAGTACTTC
length: 15; D: TRBD2; J: TRBJ2-7; V: TRBV9; size: NA; CDR3: CASARWGGLLYEQYF; DNA: TGTGCCAGCGCCCGTTGGGGGGGACTCCTCTACGAGCAGTACTTC
length: 17; D: TRBD1; J: TRBJ1-2; V: TRBV15; size: few; CDR3: CATSRRQGGKLGYGYTF; DNA: TGTGCCACCAGCAGAAGACAGGGTGGGAAGTTGGGTTATGGCTACACCTTC
length: 14; D: NA; J: TRBJ2-1; V: TRBV20-1; size: few; CDR3: CSASGQRRFNEQFF; DNA: TGCAGTGCTAGTGGACAGAGAAGGTTCAATGAGCAGTTCTTC
length: 16; D: TRBD2; J: TRBJ2-3; V: TRBV2; size: few; CDR3: CASGRIGTRPTNTQYF; DNA: TGTGCCAGCGGGAGAATCGGGACTAGACCAACGAATACGCAGTATTTT
length: 15; D: TRBD1; J: TRBJ2-1; V: TRBV12-3/TRBV12-4; size: few; CDR3: CASSPGTGYNNEQFF; DNA: TGTGCCAGCAGTCCCGGGACAGGCTATAACAATGAGCAGTTCTTC
length: 15; D: NA; J: TRBJ2-5; V: TRBV3-1; size: many; CDR3: CASSPFTGRQETQYF; DNA: TGTGCCAGCAGCCCCTTTACAGGGAGGCAAGAGACCCAGTACTTC
length: 15; D: NA; J: TRBJ2-1; V: TRBV24-1; size: NA; CDR3: CATSDSTTSYNEQFF; DNA: TGTGCCACCAGTGATTCGACCACCTCCTACAATGAGCAGTTCTTC
length: 16; D: NA; J: TRBJ2-4; V: TRBV28; size: NA; CDR3: CASSPAPGRAKNIQYF; DNA: TGTGCCAGCAGTCCCGCCCCTGGACGGGCCAAAAACATTCAGTACTTC
length: 13; D: NA; J: TRBJ1-1; V: TRBV24-1; size: few; CDR3: CATSDSPPGEAFF; DNA: TGTGCCACCAGTGATTCCCCTCCGGGTGAAGCTTTCTTT